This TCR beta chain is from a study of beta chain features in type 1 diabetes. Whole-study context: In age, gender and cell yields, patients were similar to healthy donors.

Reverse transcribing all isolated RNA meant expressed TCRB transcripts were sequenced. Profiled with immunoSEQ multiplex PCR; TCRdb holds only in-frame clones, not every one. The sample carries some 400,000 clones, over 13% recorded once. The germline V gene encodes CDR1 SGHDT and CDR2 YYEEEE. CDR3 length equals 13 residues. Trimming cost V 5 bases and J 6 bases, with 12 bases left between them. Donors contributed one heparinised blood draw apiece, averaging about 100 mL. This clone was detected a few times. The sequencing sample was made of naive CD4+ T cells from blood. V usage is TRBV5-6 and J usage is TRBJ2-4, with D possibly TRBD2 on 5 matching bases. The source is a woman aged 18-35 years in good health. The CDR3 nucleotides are TGTGCCAGCAGGGCGAGGGCCCTAAACATTCAGTACTTC. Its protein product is CASRARALNIQYF.